Shown below are 21 T cell receptor beta chains from a single sample sequenced in a study of CD8 T cells in ankylosing spondylitis. These TCRs' antigens remain unknown. A single record per CDR3 protein comes from TCRdb applying MiXCR to the 5' RACE reads. The sample lists about 220,000 distinct CDR3 sequences; roughly 6.6% were seen once. Overall study findings and caveats: About 8 highly homologous variants made up a TCR beta motif, and this motif appeared characteristic of ankylosing spondylitis blood.

The sequenced sample consisted of blood, either unsorted or a sorted T cell fraction (not recorded which). The receptors were gathered from a male donor with ankylosing spondylitis.

This clonotype was seen more than once but under ten times. The genes are TRBV7-9 and TRBJ2-1; possible D gene TRBD1, 6 bases. The CDR3 extends over 14 amino acids. The V end lost 5 bases, the J end lost 9 bases, and 17 bases lay between the germline ends. CDR1 and CDR2 (germline): SEHNR, FQNEAQ (reference sequence). The CDR3: CASSGYRVLAEQFF. In DNA, the CDR3 is TGTGCCAGCAGCGGATACAGGGTGTTGGCTGAGCAGTTCTTC.

This clonotype was observed a few times. One end of the junction does not line up with germline, which may come from a read error. The chain is built from TRBV7-3 and TRBJ2-1; 9 bases are a match to TRBD1. Germline V gene lookup returns CDR1 SGHTA and CDR2 FQGTGA. There are 16 residues in the CDR3. CDR3 region: CASSLVEQGAKNEQFF. CDR3 sequence (DNA): TGCGCCAGCAGCTTAGTAGAACAGGGGGCGAAGAATGAGCAGTTCTTC.

This clonotype was found many times. The chain uses TRBV6-5 and TRBJ1-5; no clear D gene. Trimming cost V 4 bases and J 5 bases, with 9 bases left between them. This CDR3 is 13 amino acids long. Germline V gene sequence: CDR1 MNHEY, CDR2 SVGAGI. The CDR3 sequence: CASSWRSDQPQHF. In nucleotides, the CDR3 is TGTGCCAGCAGTTGGCGAAGCGATCAGCCCCAGCATTTT.

There are many counts of this clonotype. The chain combines TRBV14 with TRBJ1-2; maybe TRBD1 (6 bases). V shed 1 base and J shed 6 bases, with 15 bases lying between them. The CDR3 contains 15 residues. Germline V lookup: CDR1 SGHDN, CDR2 FVKESK. The CDR3 protein is CASSQVYRGQDGYTF. For the CDR3, the DNA is TGTGCCAGCAGCCAAGTTTATCGGGGGCAGGATGGCTACACCTTC.

This clonotype has only a few counts. J is TRBJ2-1 and V is TRBV27; maybe TRBD2 (6 bases). Germline V gives CDR1 MNHEY, CDR2 SMNVEV (reference sequence). With 1 base removed from V and 3 bases from J, the gap between germline ends came to 10 bases. The CDR3 spans 15 residues. DNA for the CDR3: TGTGCCAGCAGTTTATTAGCGGAGGGCTACAATGAGCAGTTCTTC. It is translated as CASSLLAEGYNEQFF.

This clonotype appeared many times. The chain has TRBV7-9 and TRBJ2-5; D possibly uses TRBD1 or TRBD2 (5 bases each). The V end lost 6 bases, the J end lost 4 bases, and 12 bases lay between the germline ends. In germline, CDR1 is SEHNR, CDR2 FQNEAQ (reference sequence). This CDR3 has 13 amino acids. The CDR3 here is CASRRDRLETQYF. For the CDR3, the DNA is TGTGCCAGCAGACGGGACCGCCTAGAGACCCAGTACTTC.

This clonotype was recorded a few times. The V gene is TRBV7-6, the J gene TRBJ1-1, with D hard to call. The V gene lost 1 base and the J gene lost 5 bases, with 11 bases spanning the gap. The CDR3 loop spans 14 amino acids. Looked up from germline, CDR1 is SGHVS and CDR2 is FNYEAQ. The CDR3 spells CASSLGEGRTEAFF. The CDR3 DNA sequence: TGTGCCAGCAGCTTAGGAGAAGGGAGGACTGAAGCTTTCTTT.

CDR3 amino acids: CASSQVGQGATDTQYF. The CDR3 nucleotides read TGCGCCAGCAGCCAAGTGGGACAGGGGGCTACAGATACGCAGTATTTT. This chain connects TRBV4-3 to TRBJ2-3, with 12 bases matching TRBD1. The trim removed 1 base at V and 3 bases at J, leaving 2 bases unmatched. Germline-derived CDR1 and CDR2 are LGHNA and YSLEER. The CDR3 covers 16 residues.

This chain joins TRBV28 and TRBJ2-5, with 13 bases that match TRBD2. The CDR3 sequence is 14 residues long. With V trimmed by 5 bases and J by 5 bases, 2 bases remained unmatched. Germline loops: CDR1 MDHEN, CDR2 SYDVKM. The CDR3 is CASSPTSGRETQYF. DNA of the CDR3: TGTGCCAGCAGTCCGACTAGCGGGAGGGAGACCCAGTACTTC.

There are a few counts of this clonotype. The V and J genes are TRBV27 and TRBJ2-7; 10 bases map to TRBD1. Germline lookup yields CDR1 MNHEY and CDR2 SMNVEV (reference sequence). Trimming took 4 bases from V and 5 from J; bases not matched to a gene: 5. The CDR3 sequence is 14 residues long. In DNA form, the CDR3 reads TGTGCCAGCAGTTGGACAGGGGGTAGAAACGAGCAGTACTTC. This gives the protein CASSWTGGRNEQYF.

The table lists this clonotype with many counts. The chain employs TRBV6-1 and TRBJ1-1; D gene unclear. V lost 5 bases, J lost 1 base, and 8 bases lay in between. The CDR3 totals 13 residues. Germline V lookup: CDR1 MNHNS, CDR2 SASEGT. In DNA, the CDR3 is TGTGCCAGCAGTCCCTGGGAGAACACTGAAGCTTTCTTT. It specifies CASSPWENTEAFF.

This chain connects TRBV5-1 to TRBJ2-3; maybe TRBD2 (6 bases). Trimming removed 1 base from V and 5 bases from J, with 14 bases in between. Germline assignment: CDR1 SGHRS and CDR2 YFSETQ. The CDR3 spans 15 residues. As DNA, the CDR3 is TGCGCCAGCAGCTTGACGGGAGTGGGTAGAGATACGCAGTATTTT. As protein: CASSLTGVGRDTQYF.

The CDR3 region is CAWMYPEDGYTF. The CDR3 coding sequence is TGTGCCTGGATGTATCCAGAGGATGGCTACACCTTC. V is TRBV30 and J is TRBJ1-2; D gene ambiguous. The germline V gene encodes CDR1 GTSNPN and CDR2 SVGIG (reference sequence). The ends were cut back, 4 bases at V and 6 bases at J, with 12 bases in the middle. The CDR3 consists of 12 residues.

CDR3 loop: CASSLEQTETQYF. The CDR3 coding sequence is TGCGCCAGCAGCTTGGAACAGACGGAGACCCAGTACTTC. The chain employs TRBV5-1 and TRBJ2-5; no clear D. Germline V CDR1 and CDR2: SGHRS, YFSETQ. V was shortened by 0 bases and J by 5 bases, with 8 bases between the two germline ends. This CDR3 has 13 residues.

In its sample, this clonotype was seen many times. This sequence joins TRBV27 and TRBJ2-7, with D perhaps TRBD1 or TRBD2 (5 bases each). The V end was cut by 5 bases, the J end by 3 bases, with 11 bases between. In germline, CDR1 is MNHEY, CDR2 SMNVEV (reference sequence). The CDR3 totals 13 residues. CDR3 region: CASSPGPDYEQYF. As DNA, the CDR3 is TGTGCCAGCAGTCCGGGACCGGACTACGAGCAGTACTTC.

This clonotype was counted at least ten times. The rearrangement joins TRBV11-2 to TRBJ2-7; tentatively, D is TRBD1 (5 bases). CDR3 length: 12 residues. CDR1 and CDR2 from the germline V gene are SGHAT and FQNNGV. V lost 2 bases, J lost 6 bases, and 8 bases lay in between. The CDR3 nucleotides are TGTGCCAGCAGCTTAAGGCAGGGCGAGCAGTACTTC. Its protein is CASSLRQGEQYF.

Many counts were recorded for this clonotype. The chain has TRBV7-2 and TRBJ1-2; 11 positions match TRBD1. With V trimmed by 2 bases and J by 4 bases, 9 bases remained unmatched. Germline V gene sequence: CDR1 SGHTA, CDR2 FQGNSA. This CDR3 has 17 residues. The CDR3 DNA follows: TGTGCCAGCAGCTTACTGGACAGGGGGCCCCGGGGCTATGGCTACACCTTC. Translation: CASSLLDRGPRGYGYTF.

This clonotype was picked up many times. The rearrangement uses TRBV29-1 and TRBJ2-5; D call uncertain. The length of the CDR3 is 15 residues. The germline V and J ends were trimmed by 4 bases and 2 bases, with 17 bases remaining between them. Germline assignment: CDR1 SQVTM and CDR2 ANQGSEA. In nucleotides, the CDR3 is TGCAGCGTTGTCGGTTTAAGACCCGTACAAGAGACCCAGTACTTC. Its protein is CSVVGLRPVQETQYF. Full variable domain (outside the CDR3, taken from reference TRBV29-1 and TRBJ2-5): SAVISQKPSRDICQRGTSLTIQCQVDSQVTMMFWYRQQPGQSLTLIATANQGSEATYESGFVIDKFPISRPNLTFSTLTVSNMSPEDSSIYLCSVVGLRPVQETQYFGPGTRLLVL.

This clonotype turned up a few times. The V gene is TRBV19, the J gene TRBJ2-7; the D gene is possibly TRBD2 (5 bases). Trimming left V 5 bases short and J 3 bases short, with 11 bases between. Germline CDR1 and CDR2: LNHDA and SQIVND (reference sequence). This CDR3 region has 13 residues. CDR3 DNA: TGTGCCAGTAGTGCCTCTCGGGGCTACGAGCAGTACTTC. Translating it yields CASSASRGYEQYF.

The sample holds many counts of this clonotype. The chain joins TRBV3-1 to TRBJ2-3, with 10 bases identical to TRBD1. Germline-derived CDR1 and CDR2 are LGHDT and YNNKEL (reference sequence). J was trimmed by 3 bases and V by 9 bases; bases with no gene match: 6. CDR3 length: 14 amino acids. CDR3 region: CASKDRGSTDTQYF. CDR3 in DNA: TGTGCCAGTAAGGACAGGGGGTCGACAGATACGCAGTATTTT.

There are many counts of this clonotype. The chain has TRBV6-5 and TRBJ2-1; 11 bases match TRBD2. The CDR3 length is 15 residues. Trimming removed 6 bases from V and 7 bases from J; junction bases left unmatched: 8. Per germline, CDR1 MNHEY and CDR2 SVGAGI. CDR3 sequence: CASSALAGVYNEQFF. The CDR3 DNA reads TGTGCCAGCAGCGCACTAGCGGGAGTATATAATGAGCAGTTCTTC.